These 21 T cell receptor beta chains were sequenced from one sample in a study of low-dose radiotherapy and immunotherapy resistance in tumors. Time point denoted: before trial treatment. Alpha and beta chains were covered, as first-strand cDNA relied on TRAV- and TRBV-specific primers. TCR amplification used around 20 PCR cycles, a constant-region primer and a V-primer adapter. TCRdb called the reads again in MiXCR, with one record for every CDR3 protein. The sample includes 64,000 or so distinct CDR3 sequences, about a third of them seen just once. The sample in question was PBMCs, obtained before treatment. All receptors derive from a female donor with ovarian cancer.

The chain joins TRBV3-1 to TRBJ1-1; TRBD1 matches at 9 bases. V was pared by 4 bases and J by 6 bases, with 3 bases of the junction left unmatched. CDR1 and CDR2 from the germline V gene are LGHDT and YNNKEL (reference sequence). This CDR3 has 13 amino acids. This CDR3 is CASSRDRASEAFF. The CDR3 bases are TGTGCCAGCAGCCGGGACAGGGCGTCTGAAGCTTTCTTT.

The rearrangement links TRBV15 to TRBJ1-1; the match to TRBD1 covers 8 bases. The germline gives CDR1 LNHNV, CDR2 YYDKDF (reference sequence). Trimming removed 5 bases from V and 4 bases from J; junction bases left unmatched: 9. The CDR3 totals 15 residues. CDR3 protein: CATSLRQGRGTEAFF. The CDR3 bases are TGTGCCACCAGCCTGAGACAGGGGAGGGGCACTGAAGCTTTCTTT.

The chain uses TRBV29-1 and TRBJ2-1; TRBD2 is a possible D gene (6 bases). Near its end, the DNA agrees better with TRBJ2-5, so the J call may be wrong. Per germline, CDR1 SQVTM and CDR2 ANQGSEA. CDR3 length: 16 amino acids. DNA of the CDR3: TGCAGCTTCGGCCTGAAAACTAGCTCAGCCCAAGAGACCCAGTACTTC. Amino acid sequence: CSFGLKTSSAQETQYF.

The chain uses TRBV12-3 or TRBV12-4 and TRBJ2-1; possible D gene TRBD2, 5 bases. The germline V and J ends were trimmed by 6 bases and 0 bases, with 18 bases remaining between them. This CDR3 comprises 17 residues. The chain's CDR3 is CASRRDSPRGSYNEQFF. CDR3 DNA sequence: TGTGCCAGCAGGAGGGATTCACCACGGGGCTCCTACAATGAGCAGTTCTTC.

This clonotype has a count of ten or more. J is TRBJ2-1 and V is TRBV7-8; D not certain. The germline V and J ends were trimmed by 3 bases and 6 bases, with 33 bases remaining between them. Germline CDR1 and CDR2: SGHVS and FQNEAQ. This CDR3 region has 21 residues. The CDR3 nucleotides read TGTGCCAGCAGCTTTAGGCCGCCCGAGGAGTTCGCCGGCGGCCGGGTCAATGAGCAGTTCTTC. Translation: CASSFRPPEEFAGGRVNEQFF.

V usage is TRBV28 and J usage is TRBJ2-3; maybe TRBD2 (7 bases). V lost 6 bases and J lost 0, with 13 bases in between. This CDR3 region has 15 residues. In germline, CDR1 is MDHEN, CDR2 SYDVKM. CDR3 residues: CASSGGGVSTDTQYF. The CDR3 region has the DNA TGTGCCAGCAGCGGAGGGGGGGTTAGCACAGATACGCAGTATTTT.

This clonotype has at least ten counts. The chain couples TRBV2 to TRBJ1-1; possibly TRBD1 for D (6 bases). V shed 4 bases and J shed 4 bases, with 16 bases lying between them. Germline CDR1 SNHLY, CDR2 FYNNEI. CDR3 length equals 15 residues. The CDR3 is CASSGSRGAVTEAFF. The CDR3 DNA sequence: TGTGCCAGCAGTGGATCGAGGGGGGCCGTCACTGAAGCTTTCTTT.

This clonotype has at least ten counts. CDR3 bases: TGTGCCAGCAGCTTAGAATCGAGAGTCCAAGAGACCCAGTACTTC. As protein: CASSLESRVQETQYF. The chain uses TRBV7-8 and TRBJ2-5; D remains unclear. The CDR3 is 15 amino acids. The V gene's germline CDR1 is SGHVS and CDR2 FQNEAQ. The V end was cut by 1 base, the J end by 1 base, with 10 bases between.

This clonotype was observed many times. This chain joins TRBV6-2 or TRBV6-3 and TRBJ1-1; D is perhaps TRBD1 (5 bases). Germline assignment: CDR1 MNHEY and CDR2 SVGEGT. Trimming removed 2 bases from V and 1 base from J, with 8 bases in between. CDR3 length: 14 amino acids. CDR3 loop: CASSYGGKNTEAFF. The CDR3 bases are TGTGCCAGCAGTTACGGGGGTAAGAACACTGAAGCTTTCTTT.

The rearrangement joins TRBV2 to TRBJ1-4; TRBD1 matches 8 bases. Germline values: CDR1 SNHLY, CDR2 FYNNEI. The CDR3 is 15 amino acids. J lost 4 bases, V lost 3 bases, and 4 bases had no gene match. CDR3 DNA: TGTGCCAGCAGTGACAGGGGGCTAGTTAATGAAAAACTGTTTTTT. This encodes CASSDRGLVNEKLFF.

Many counts were recorded for this clonotype. This chain connects TRBV3-1 to TRBJ2-7; 7 nucleotides align to TRBD2. Germline V CDR1 and CDR2: LGHDT, YNNKEL (reference sequence). With V trimmed by 0 bases and J by 4 bases, 6 bases remained unmatched. The CDR3 is 15 amino acids. The CDR3 is CASSQDLTSAYEQYF. The CDR3 bases are TGTGCCAGCAGCCAAGATCTAACTAGCGCGTACGAGCAGTACTTC.

This clonotype was counted many times. The chain uses TRBV14 and TRBJ2-1; possible D gene TRBD2, 6 bases. Trimming stripped 4 bases from V and 3 bases from J, with 16 bases between. This CDR3 is built from 16 residues. Germline CDR1 SGHDN, CDR2 FVKESK. This chain's CDR3 is CASSLPVGGRYNEQFF. The CDR3 region has the DNA TGTGCCAGCAGCCTCCCCGTGGGGGGACGCTACAATGAGCAGTTCTTC.

This clonotype was seen repeatedly, ten times or more. This chain links TRBV11-2 with TRBJ2-3; 9 bases match TRBD1. Germline V lookup: CDR1 SGHAT, CDR2 FQNNGV. The CDR3 is 16 residues long. The V segment lost 5 bases and the J segment 2 bases; nucleotides outside the gene matches: 8. CDR3 nucleotides: TGTGCCAGCAGCCCACCCGGGACAGGGCACACAGATACGCAGTATTTT. This codes for CASSPPGTGHTDTQYF. Full variable domain (outside the CDR3, taken from reference TRBV11-2 and TRBJ2-3): EAGVAQSPRYKIIEKRQSVAFWCNPISGHATLYWYQQILGQGPKLLIQFQNNGVVDDSQLPKDRFSAERLKGVDSTLKIQPAKLEDSAVYLCASSPPGTGHTDTQYFGPGTRLTVL.

This clonotype came up many times. V and J are TRBV7-2 and TRBJ2-7; the match to TRBD2 covers 9 bases. The length of the CDR3 is 17 residues. Germline CDR1 is SGHTA and CDR2 is FQGNSA. Unmatched junction bases numbered 18, after V lost 5 bases and J lost 7 bases. CDR3 nucleotides: TGTGCCAGCAGCCCCAATCCGGGGGCTAGCGGGATAGTGGAGCAGTACTTC. It codes for CASSPNPGASGIVEQYF.

Ten or more counts support this clonotype. This rearrangement joins TRBV12-5 to TRBJ2-7; D call uncertain. Trimming took 3 bases from V and 4 from J, leaving 7 bases between them. Germline loops: CDR1 LGHNT, CDR2 FRNRAP. This CDR3 has 12 residues. Here the CDR3 reads CASGLDAYEQYF. CDR3 nucleotide sequence: TGTGCTAGTGGTTTAGACGCGTACGAGCAGTACTTC.

The sample holds many counts of this clonotype. V gene TRBV7-9 combines with J gene TRBJ2-5; D perhaps matches TRBD1 (6 bases). Trimming cost V 5 bases and J 5 bases, with 18 bases left between them. CDR1 is SEHNR, CDR2 FQNEAQ, per germline (reference sequence). The CDR3 is made up of 15 amino acids. The CDR3 DNA reads TGTGCCAGCAGCGGGGGACAAACAAATTGGGAGACCCAGTACTTC. Amino acid sequence: CASSGGQTNWETQYF.

Turning to this clonotype: A far larger clone is a single base away, which makes a read error likely. The rearrangement uses TRBV6-1 and TRBJ2-3; 7 bases are shared with TRBD2. Germline CDR1 MNHNS, CDR2 SASEGT. CDR3 length: 16 residues. Here the CDR3 DNA reads TGTGCCAGCACTCAGCGGGGCATTTTACGCACAGATACGCGGTATTTT. Encoded protein: CASTQRGILRTDTRYF.

This clonotype was counted at least ten times. The V gene is TRBV20-1, the J gene TRBJ2-1; tentatively, D is TRBD2 (6 bases). CDR3 length equals 16 residues. The germline V gene encodes CDR1 DFQATT and CDR2 SNEGSKA (reference sequence). V dropped 3 bases and J dropped 4 bases, with 19 bases sitting between them. Here the CDR3 DNA reads TGCAGTGCTAGCCGTTTCCCGGGAGCGCTATACAATGAGCAGTTCTTC. This translates into CSASRFPGALYNEQFF.

This clonotype occurred many times. The chain recombines TRBV7-8 with TRBJ2-2; D is perhaps TRBD1 (5 bases). In germline, CDR1 is SGHVS, CDR2 FQNEAQ. CDR3 length: 17 residues. V was trimmed by 0 bases and J by 5 bases, leaving 16 bases between them. The chain's CDR3 is CASSLAGASPLTGELFF. The DNA for the CDR3 is TGTGCCAGCAGCTTAGCAGGGGCCTCTCCCTTGACCGGGGAGCTGTTTTTT.

This clonotype was detected many times. The chain carries TRBV20-1 and TRBJ2-7, with 11 bases that match TRBD2. The length of the CDR3 is 15 residues. V lost 4 bases and J lost 4; bases outside the gene matches: 9. The germline V gene encodes CDR1 DFQATT and CDR2 SNEGSKA (reference sequence). As DNA, the CDR3 is TGCAGTGCTACTCAGTTGGCTAGCGGGAGGTACGAGCAGTACTTC. Translated, it gives CSATQLASGRYEQYF.

This clonotype was detected many times. A read error may produce the germline difference seen at one junction end. This chain uses TRBV27 with TRBJ2-1; 8 bases are shared with TRBD2. Germline lookup yields CDR1 MNHEY and CDR2 SMNVEV (reference sequence). The CDR3 runs 15 residues. Here the CDR3 reads CASTPLPSSGGSPFF. In DNA, the CDR3 is TGTGCCAGCACCCCCCTTCCCTCAAGCGGGGGTAGTCCCTTTTTC.